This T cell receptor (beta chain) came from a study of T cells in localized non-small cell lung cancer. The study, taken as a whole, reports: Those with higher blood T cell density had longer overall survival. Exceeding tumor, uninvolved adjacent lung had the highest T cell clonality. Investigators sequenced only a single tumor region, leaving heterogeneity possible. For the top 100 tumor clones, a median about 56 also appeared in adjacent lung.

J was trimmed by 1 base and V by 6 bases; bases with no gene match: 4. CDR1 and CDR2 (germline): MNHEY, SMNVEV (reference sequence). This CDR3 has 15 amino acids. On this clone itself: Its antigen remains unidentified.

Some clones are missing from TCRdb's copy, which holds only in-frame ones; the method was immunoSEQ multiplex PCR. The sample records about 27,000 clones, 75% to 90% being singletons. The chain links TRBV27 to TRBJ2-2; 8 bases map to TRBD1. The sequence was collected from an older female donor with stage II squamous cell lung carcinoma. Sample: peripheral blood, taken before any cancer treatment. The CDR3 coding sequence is TGTGCCAGCAGCCTGGACAGGGTGAACACCGGGGAGCTGTTTTTT. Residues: CASSLDRVNTGELFF.